Here is one T cell receptor (beta chain) with its context. Its antigen is unknown. Described time point: newly diagnosed GD, antithyroid drugs for less than 3 months. From PBMCs, RNA was extracted and then used to make the TCR library. This sample is drawn from a study of regulatory T cells in long-lasting Graves disease. Study findings and constraints: Not thyroid tissue but only peripheral blood was studied. Fewer public clonotypes were shared by new patients (about 940) than by persistent patients (2,741).

According to the study, TCR beta libraries were built with iRepertoire HTBI primers and CDR3-region Arm-PCR. MiXCR, applied by TCRdb to the multiplex PCR reads, yields one record per CDR3 protein. Of 200,000 to 250,000 distinct CDR3 sequences detected, roughly a fifth appear once; the ten largest clones hold 12%. In germline, CDR1 is SGDLS, CDR2 YYNGEE. V gave up 5 bases and J gave up 1 base; unmatched junction bases: 6. The CDR3 extends over 16 amino acids. The sample was also reused in another study, on T cells in Graves' hyperthyroidism and ophthalmopathy. As that study records: First-round RT-PCR of the TCR CDR3 relied on the HTBI primer set.

The gene calls are TRBV9 and TRBJ2-2, with 9 bases that match TRBD1. The source is a woman in her twenties or thirties with Graves disease. Specimen: peripheral blood mononuclear cells (PBMCs), collected at new diagnosis, from a patient treated with antithyroid drugs. CDR3 in DNA: TGTGCCAGCAGGGCACCGGGACAGGGGAACACCGGGGAGCTGTTTTTT. This sequence encodes CASRAPGQGNTGELFF.